The TCR beta chain described here comes from a study of T cell responses to AZD1222 COVID-19 vaccine. Broader study findings: Among vaccine-associated CD4 TCRs, coverage spanned spike, with dominance at 160-218 and 743-854. Clonal diversity may have been underestimated, and the donors were mostly white British, with more females than males. Repertoires were sampled only after the peak T cell response.

The assay was immunoSEQ multiplex PCR, and TCRdb's table has in-frame clones only and misses some. The data contain about 140,000 clones, almost 90% of them singletons. Comments on this clone: The antigen is not known.

The germline gives CDR1 MNHEY, CDR2 SMNVEV (reference sequence). CDR3 length: 15 amino acids. V was trimmed by 6 bases and J by 7 bases, leaving 19 bases between them. The source was peripheral blood, collected on day 0 of AZD1222 vaccination. The chain joins TRBV27 to TRBJ2-1; possible D gene TRBD2, 6 bases. This TCR was sampled from an adult in good health. CDR3 protein: CASRLRDLGLNEQFF. The CDR3 DNA follows: TGTGCCAGCAGACTTCGGGACTTGGGCTTGAATGAGCAGTTCTTC.